The sequence of this T cell receptor (beta chain) was determined in a study of siplizumab effects on memory and regulatory T cells (dated by TCRdb to the late 2010s). In terms of the full investigation: The study looked at the effect of siplizumab, an anti-CD2 antibody, on alloreactive T-cell subsets in allogeneic mixed lymphocyte reactions made from human PBMCs.

Libraries were prepared through the immunoSEQ multiplex PCR assay. Some 1.1 x 10^5 TCR templates per sample were assayed on the deep sequencing platform. Genomic DNA extracted from sorted T cells was used for TCRbeta CDR3 sequencing. Under the source paper's analysis protocol: Clonal analysis of TCRbeta CDR3 data was done in the R programming language. Unstimulated samples were compared with post-reaction CFSE-low samples to define alloreactive CD4+ and CD8+ clones. Alloreactive CD4+ clones were assigned to regulatory or non-regulatory origin by matching sequences to sorted unstimulated Treg and non-Treg repertoires. What TCRdb holds here is the immuneACCESS table cut down to in-frame rearrangements. Part of the clones is not present; checked against another copy, under half of the missing clones reflect an unresolved V gene, and the others are unexplained. V and J calls and clone size are those listed in that table; D and trimming were worked out from the DNA. The sample records some 75,000 clones, 93% of which are singletons. Approximately 4.5% of the sample goes to the ten largest clones.

Sorted unstimulated T cells and proliferating T cells recovered from mixed lymphocyte reactions were subjected to TCRbeta CDR3 sequencing. Fresh whole blood from ten HLA-typed healthy donors served as the source for isolating PBMCs. The paper's findings and limits, for the study overall: Siplizumab significantly reduced the cumulative frequency of alloreactive sequences traceable to unstimulated CD4+ memory T cells. Because sequences below about 10^-5 frequency were poorly captured, only a minor fraction of alloreactive clones could be mapped to unstimulated subsets. Whether proliferating Tregs from siplizumab cultures actually had suppressive function was not functionally confirmed. Of the alloreactive CD4+ clones that could be mapped, the Treg-derived share averaged about 67% with siplizumab compared with 25% to 30% in control reactions. Unstimulated naive T cells appeared to be more diverse than memory T cells, and naive cells seemed to make a substantial contribution to the alloresponse. About 80-97% of proliferating CD4+ or CD8+ clones could not be given a naive or memory phenotype.

This clone was seen only once. It has no known antigen specificity. It has no much larger one-base neighbor in the sample; base qualities were not kept. There are 15 amino acids in the CDR3, from cysteine to phenylalanine inclusive. The CDR3 DNA has 45 bases and is translated from base 1. CDR1 SGHKS and CDR2 YYEKEE are derived from the germline V gene (reference sequence). For this chain, trimming is 0 bases at the V end and 1 base at the J end, and the number of junction bases without a gene match is 2. This sequence originates from a human donor in good health. The chain is assembled from TRBV5-5 and TRBJ1-2; a stretch of 8 junction bases matches TRBD1. Sequenced sample: CD8+ T cells sorted from blood. The nucleotides read TGTGCCAGCAGCTTGGAGACAGGGGATAACTATGGCTACACCTTC. This sequence encodes CASSLETGDNYGYTF. With the rest looked up from the reference TRBV5-5 and TRBJ1-2 genes rather than sequenced, the full variable domain is DAGVTQSPTHLIKTRGQQVTLRCSPISGHKSVSWYQQVLGQGPQFIFQYYEKEERGRGNFPDRFSARQFPNYSSELNVNALLLGDSALYLCASSLETGDNYGYTFGSGTRLTVV.